This T cell receptor (beta chain) originates from a study of human versus mouse CDR3 diversity and MHC coevolution. Looking at the study overall: Each sample yielded about 5.5 x 10^6 to 1.7 x 10^7 valid reads. General study points: Most of the three human donors had the lowest clonal inequality. Mice had fewer CDR3 deletions and insertions than humans on average.

Worth noting for this clone: Its specificity is unknown.

Assay used: immunoSEQ multiplex PCR; TCRdb lists only in-frame clones, some missing. Here the sample spans about 83,000 clones, around 90% being singletons. Germline CDR1 and CDR2: SGHNT and YYREEE (reference sequence). With 3 bases clipped from V and 0 bases from J, the junction kept 6 bases outside the gene matches. This CDR3 has 15 residues. Sequenced sample: naive CD4+ T cells from blood. Sample subset: CD45RO-negative CD62L-positive naive CD4 T cells. The V and J genes are TRBV5-4 and TRBJ2-7; 7 nucleotides match TRBD2. The TCR sequence derives from a person aged 30-69 years in good health. The CDR3 nucleotides are TGTGCCAGCAGCTCAGCTAGCGGTAGCTCCTACGAGCAGTACTTC. The encoded protein is CASSSASGSSYEQYF.